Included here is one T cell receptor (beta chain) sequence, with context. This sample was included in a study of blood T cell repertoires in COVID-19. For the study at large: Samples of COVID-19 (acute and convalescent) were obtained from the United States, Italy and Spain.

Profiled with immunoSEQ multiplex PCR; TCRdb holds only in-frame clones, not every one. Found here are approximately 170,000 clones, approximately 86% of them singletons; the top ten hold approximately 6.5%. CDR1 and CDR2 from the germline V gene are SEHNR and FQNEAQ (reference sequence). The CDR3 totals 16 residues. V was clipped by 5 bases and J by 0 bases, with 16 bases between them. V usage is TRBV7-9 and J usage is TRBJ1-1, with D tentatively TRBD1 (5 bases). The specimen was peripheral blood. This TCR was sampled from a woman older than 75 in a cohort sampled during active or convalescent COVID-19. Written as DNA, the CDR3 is TGTGCCAGCAGCGGTCCGGGGGGGTCCATGAACACTGAAGCTTTCTTT. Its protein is CASSGPGGSMNTEAFF.